Sequencing of this T cell receptor (beta chain) was carried out in a study of shared clonotypes between healthy human individuals. Study-level information: With ages of 18 to 49, the donors were a couple of women and three men.

Method: immunoSEQ multiplex PCR; TCRdb's copy keeps in-frame clones and lacks some. Found here are 530,000 or so clones, about 79% of them singletons; the top ten hold approximately 12%. V gave up 2 bases and J gave up 8 bases; unmatched junction bases: 4. The CDR3 sequence is 14 residues long. The chain carries TRBV23-1 and TRBJ2-4; 9 bases agree with TRBD1. TRBV23-1 is placed among ORFs of uncertain function. The sequence came from a woman in her forties in good health. Some clones in this sample may be carry-over from other donors' samples. Sequencing was carried out using PBMCs. The chain's CDR3 is CASSQTGGVDIQYF. The CDR3, as DNA: TGCGCCAGCAGTCAAACAGGGGGCGTGGACATTCAGTACTTC.